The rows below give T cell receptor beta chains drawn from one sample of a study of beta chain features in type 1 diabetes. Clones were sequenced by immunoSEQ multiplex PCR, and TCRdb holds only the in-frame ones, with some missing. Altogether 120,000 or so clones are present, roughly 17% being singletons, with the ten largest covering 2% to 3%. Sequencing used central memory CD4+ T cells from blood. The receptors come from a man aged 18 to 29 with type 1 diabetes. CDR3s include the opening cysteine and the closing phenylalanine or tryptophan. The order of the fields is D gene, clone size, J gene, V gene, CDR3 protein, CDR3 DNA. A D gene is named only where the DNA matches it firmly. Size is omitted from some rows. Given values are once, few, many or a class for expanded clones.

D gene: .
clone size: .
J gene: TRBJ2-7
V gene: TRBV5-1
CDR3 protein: CASSLVLRGADEQYF
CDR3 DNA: TGCGCCAGCAGCTTGGTTCTTCGTGGCGCCGACGAGCAGTACTTC

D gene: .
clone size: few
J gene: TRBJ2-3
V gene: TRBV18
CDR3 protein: CASHTGGTDTQYF
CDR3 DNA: TGTGCCAGCCACACGGGGGGCACAGATACGCAGTATTTT

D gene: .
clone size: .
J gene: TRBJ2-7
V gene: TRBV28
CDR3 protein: CASSLWDKSYEQYF
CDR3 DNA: TGTGCCAGCAGTTTATGGGACAAGTCCTACGAGCAGTACTTC

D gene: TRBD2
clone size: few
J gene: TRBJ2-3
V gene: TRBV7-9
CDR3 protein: CASSLSALAGGAGQYF
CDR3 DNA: TGTGCCAGCAGCTTAAGTGCACTAGCGGGAGGAGCCGGGCAGTATTTT

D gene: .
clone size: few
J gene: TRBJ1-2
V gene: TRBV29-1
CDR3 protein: CSALRMAGGYTF
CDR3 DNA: TGCAGCGCCCTGAGGATGGCTGGTGGCTACACCTTC

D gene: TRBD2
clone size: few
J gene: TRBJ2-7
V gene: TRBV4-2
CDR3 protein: CASSHHNQAGGEQYF
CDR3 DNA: TGTGCCAGCAGCCATCATAATCAAGCGGGGGGCGAGCAGTACTTC

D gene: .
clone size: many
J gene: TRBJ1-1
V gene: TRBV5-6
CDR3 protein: CASSLDQGPEAFF
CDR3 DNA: TGTGCCAGCAGCTTGGATCAGGGGCCAGAAGCTTTCTTT

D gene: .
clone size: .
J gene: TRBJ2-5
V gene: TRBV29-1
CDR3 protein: CSVGQRQETQYF
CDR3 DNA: TGCAGCGTTGGACAGAGACAAGAGACCCAGTACTTC

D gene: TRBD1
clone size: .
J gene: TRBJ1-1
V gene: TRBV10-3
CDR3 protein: CAIRQGVMNTEAFF
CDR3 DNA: TGTGCCATCCGGCAGGGGGTTATGAACACTGAAGCTTTCTTT

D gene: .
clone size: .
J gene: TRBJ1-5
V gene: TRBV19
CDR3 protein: CASSTGRLGNQPQHF
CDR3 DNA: TGTGCCAGTAGTACAGGGAGGCTGGGCAATCAGCCCCAGCATTTT

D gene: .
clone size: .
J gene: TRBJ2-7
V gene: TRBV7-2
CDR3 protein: CASSFQGIGDEQYF
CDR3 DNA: TGTGCCAGCAGCTTCCAAGGGATTGGAGACGAGCAGTACTTC

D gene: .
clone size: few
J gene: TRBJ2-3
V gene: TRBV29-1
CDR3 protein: CSVARGTSTDTQYF
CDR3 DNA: TGCAGCGTGGCCCGCGGGACTAGCACAGATACGCAGTATTTT

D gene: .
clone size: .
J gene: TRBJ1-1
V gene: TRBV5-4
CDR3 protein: CASSLQHPNTEAFF
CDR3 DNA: TGTGCCAGCAGCTTGCAACACCCGAACACTGAAGCTTTCTTT

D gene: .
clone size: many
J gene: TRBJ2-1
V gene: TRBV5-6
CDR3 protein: CASSVYNEQFF
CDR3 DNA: TGTGCCAGCAGCGTTTACAATGAGCAGTTCTTC

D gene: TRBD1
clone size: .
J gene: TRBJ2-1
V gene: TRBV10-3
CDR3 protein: CATEGTGSNEQFF
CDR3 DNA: TGTGCCACCGAAGGGACAGGATCAAATGAGCAGTTCTTC

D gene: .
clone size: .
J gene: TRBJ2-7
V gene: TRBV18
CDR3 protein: CASSPPASVYEQYF
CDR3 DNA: TGTGCCAGCTCACCACCGGCTAGCGTCTACGAGCAGTACTTC

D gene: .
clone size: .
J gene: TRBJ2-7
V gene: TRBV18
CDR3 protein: CASSPPAAGGSYEQYF
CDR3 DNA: TGTGCCAGCTCACCACCCGCGGCAGGCGGATCCTACGAGCAGTACTTC

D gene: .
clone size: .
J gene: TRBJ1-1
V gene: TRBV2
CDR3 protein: CASRGQPQDTEAFF
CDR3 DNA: TGTGCCAGCAGAGGACAGCCCCAAGACACTGAAGCTTTCTTT

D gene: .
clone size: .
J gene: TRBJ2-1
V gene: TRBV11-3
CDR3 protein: CASSLEASGQPTNEQFF
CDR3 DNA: TGTGCCAGCAGCTTAGAAGCAAGCGGACAGCCAACGAATGAGCAGTTCTTC

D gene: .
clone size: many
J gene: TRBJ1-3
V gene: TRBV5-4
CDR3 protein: CASSTYRSGNTIYF
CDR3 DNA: TGTGCCAGCAGCACCTACAGGTCTGGAAACACCATATATTTT

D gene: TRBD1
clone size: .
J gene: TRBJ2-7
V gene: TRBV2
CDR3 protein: CASTGTGGSEQYF
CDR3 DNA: TGTGCCAGCACCGGGACAGGGGGATCCGAGCAGTACTTC

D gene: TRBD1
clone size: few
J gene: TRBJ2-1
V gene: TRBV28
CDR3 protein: CASSRTGPYNEQFF
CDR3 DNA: TGTGCCAGCAGTAGGACAGGGCCCTACAATGAGCAGTTCTTC

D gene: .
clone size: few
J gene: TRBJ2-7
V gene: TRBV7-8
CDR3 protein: CASSPPAATWYEQYF
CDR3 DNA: TGTGCCAGCAGCCCCCCGGCGGCGACCTGGTACGAGCAGTACTTC

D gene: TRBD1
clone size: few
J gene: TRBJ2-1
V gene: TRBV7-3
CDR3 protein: CASSPGTGNEQFF
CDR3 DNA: TGTGCCAGCAGCCCGGGGACAGGCAATGAGCAGTTCTTC

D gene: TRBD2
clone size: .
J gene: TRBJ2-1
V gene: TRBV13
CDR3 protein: CASSPSIAGGGNEQFF
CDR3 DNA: TGTGCCAGCAGCCCATCCATAGCGGGAGGGGGCAATGAGCAGTTCTTC

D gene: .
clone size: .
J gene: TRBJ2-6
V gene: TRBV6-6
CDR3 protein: CANRQERANVLTF
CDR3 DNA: TGTGCCAACCGACAGGAGAGGGCCAACGTCCTGACTTTC

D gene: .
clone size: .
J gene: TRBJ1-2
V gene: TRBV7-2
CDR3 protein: CASSRSSGGQSYGYTF
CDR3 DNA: TGTGCCAGCAGCCGAAGCTCTGGGGGGCAGAGCTATGGCTACACCTTC

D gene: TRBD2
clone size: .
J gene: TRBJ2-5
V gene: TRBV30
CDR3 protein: CAASNAGPGLGDQETQYF
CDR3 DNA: TGTGCCGCATCCAACGCGGGCCCGGGACTAGGGGATCAAGAGACCCAGTACTTC

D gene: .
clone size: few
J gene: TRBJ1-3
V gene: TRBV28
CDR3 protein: CASSLRGSGNTIYF
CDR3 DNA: TGTGCCAGCAGTTTACGAGGCTCTGGAAACACCATATATTTT